There are a few counts of the clone carrying this T cell receptor beta chain. What it binds is not known. The sample belongs to a study of T cells after yellow fever vaccination. Broader study findings: Weaker, the secondary response had a peak occurring faster, on day 5 versus 15.

TCRdb processed the 5' RACE reads anew with MiXCR; each CDR3 protein has one entry. The sample yields 250,000 to 350,000 distinct CDR3 sequences, roughly 8.7% seen once. The CDR3 runs to 15 residues. V lost 1 base to trimming and J lost 3 bases, with 14 bases between them. Per germline, CDR1 SGHRS and CDR2 YFSETQ. This material consisted of CD4+ T cells sorted from PBMCs, taken 5 days after the yellow fever booster vaccination. The rearrangement links TRBV5-1 to TRBJ2-7; D tentatively fits TRBD1 or TRBD2 (6 bases each). The TCR comes from a man in his late teens or twenties who received the YFV17D yellow fever vaccine. The CDR3: CASSLFGGLNYEQYF. DNA for the CDR3: TGCGCCAGCAGCTTGTTTGGGGGGCTGAACTACGAGCAGTACTTC.